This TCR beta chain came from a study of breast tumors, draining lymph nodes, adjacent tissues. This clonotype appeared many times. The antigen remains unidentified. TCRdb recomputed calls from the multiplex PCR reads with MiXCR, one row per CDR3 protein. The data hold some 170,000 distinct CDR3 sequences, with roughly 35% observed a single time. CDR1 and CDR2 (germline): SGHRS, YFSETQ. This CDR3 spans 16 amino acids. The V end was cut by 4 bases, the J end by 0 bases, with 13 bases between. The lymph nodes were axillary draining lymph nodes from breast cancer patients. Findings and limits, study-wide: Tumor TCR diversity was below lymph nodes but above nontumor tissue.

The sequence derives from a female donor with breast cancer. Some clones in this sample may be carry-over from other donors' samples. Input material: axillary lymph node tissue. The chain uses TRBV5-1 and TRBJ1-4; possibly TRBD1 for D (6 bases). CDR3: CASSTTGSATNEKLFF. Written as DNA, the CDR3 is TGCGCCAGCAGCACGACAGGCTCGGCAACTAATGAAAAACTGTTTTTT.